This TCR beta chain was identified in a study of sequential checkpoint blockade in melanoma. The repertoire was sequenced with immunoSEQ multiplex PCR; TCRdb's copy has only in-frame clones and lacks some. The profile covers about 9,500 clones, with 23% appearing a single time and roughly 13% taken by the ten largest. Deletions cut 1 base from V and 5 bases from J, with 8 bases between. There are 13 residues in the CDR3. CDR1 is KGHSH, CDR2 LQKENI, per germline. Sample share makes this clone medium-sized. Its antigen is not known. General study points: Patients with week-13 increases in T-cell fraction and clonality benefited about 30 times more often.

Treatment denoted: randomized to nivolumab then ipilimumab (arm A) or the reverse (arm B). V and J are TRBV18 and TRBJ2-5; D unclear. Sequencing was performed on tumor tissue (inferred from file names), taken from a patient given nivolumab and ipilimumab in sequence. This clonotype originated in a human donor with melanoma. As DNA, the CDR3 is TGTGCCAGCTCACCACGGCACGGGGAGACCCAGTACTTC. Amino acids: CASSPRHGETQYF. The full variable domain, its missing parts supplied by reference TRBV18 and TRBJ2-5, is NAGVMQNPRHLVRRRGQEARLRCSPMKGHSHVYWYRQLPEEGLKFMVYLQKENIIDESGMPKERFSAEFPKEGPSILRIQQVVRGDSAAYFCASSPRHGETQYFGPGTRLLVL.